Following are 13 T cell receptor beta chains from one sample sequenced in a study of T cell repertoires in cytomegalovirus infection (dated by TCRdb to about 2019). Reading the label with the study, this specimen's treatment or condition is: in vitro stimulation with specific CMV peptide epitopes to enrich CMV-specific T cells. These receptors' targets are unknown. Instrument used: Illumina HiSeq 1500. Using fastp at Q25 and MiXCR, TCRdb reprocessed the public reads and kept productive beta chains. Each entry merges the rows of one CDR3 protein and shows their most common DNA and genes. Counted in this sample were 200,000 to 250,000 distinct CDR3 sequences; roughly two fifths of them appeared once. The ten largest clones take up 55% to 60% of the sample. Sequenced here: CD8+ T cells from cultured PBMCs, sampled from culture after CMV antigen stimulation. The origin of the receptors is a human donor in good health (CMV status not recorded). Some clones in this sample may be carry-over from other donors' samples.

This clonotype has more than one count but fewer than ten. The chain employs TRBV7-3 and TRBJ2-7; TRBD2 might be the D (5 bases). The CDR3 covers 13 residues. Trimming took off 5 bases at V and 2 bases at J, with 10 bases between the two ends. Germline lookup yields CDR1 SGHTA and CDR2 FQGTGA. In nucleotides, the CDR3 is TGTGCCAGCAGCCCGGGATTCACCTACGAGCAGTACTTC. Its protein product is CASSPGFTYEQYF.

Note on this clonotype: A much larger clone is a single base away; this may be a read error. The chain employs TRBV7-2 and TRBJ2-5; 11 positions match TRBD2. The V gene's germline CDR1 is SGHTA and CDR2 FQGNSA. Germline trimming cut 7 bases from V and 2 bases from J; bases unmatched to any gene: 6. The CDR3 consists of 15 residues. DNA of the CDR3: TGTGCCAGCATCTTGACTAGCGGGAAACAAGAGACCCAGTACTTC. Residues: CASILTSGKQETQYF.

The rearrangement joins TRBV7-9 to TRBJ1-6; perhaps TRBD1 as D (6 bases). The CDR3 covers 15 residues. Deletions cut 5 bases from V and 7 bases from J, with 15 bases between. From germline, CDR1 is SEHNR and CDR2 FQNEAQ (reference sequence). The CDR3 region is CASSRGTPFNSPLHF. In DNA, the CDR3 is TGTGCCAGCAGCAGGGGGACGCCCTTCAATTCACCCCTCCACTTT. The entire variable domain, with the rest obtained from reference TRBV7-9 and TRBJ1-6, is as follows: DTGVSQNPRHKITKRGQNVTFRCDPISEHNRLYWYRQTLGQGPEFLTYFQNEAQLEKSRLLSDRFSAERPKGSFSTLEIQRTEQGDSAMYLCASSRGTPFNSPLHFGNGTRLTVT.

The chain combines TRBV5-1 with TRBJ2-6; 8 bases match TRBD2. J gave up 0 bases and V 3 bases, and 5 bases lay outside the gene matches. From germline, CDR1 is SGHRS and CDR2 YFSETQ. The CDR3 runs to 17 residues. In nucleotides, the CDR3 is TGCGCCAGCAGCTCCACGGGACTAGGCTCTGGGGCCAACGTCCTGACTTTC. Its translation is CASSSTGLGSGANVLTF.

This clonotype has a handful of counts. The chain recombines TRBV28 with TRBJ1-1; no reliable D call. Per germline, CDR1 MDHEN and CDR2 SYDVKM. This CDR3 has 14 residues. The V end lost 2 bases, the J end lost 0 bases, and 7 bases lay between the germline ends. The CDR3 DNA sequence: TGTGCCAGCAGTTTAACGGCCTTGAACACTGAAGCTTTCTTT. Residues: CASSLTALNTEAFF.

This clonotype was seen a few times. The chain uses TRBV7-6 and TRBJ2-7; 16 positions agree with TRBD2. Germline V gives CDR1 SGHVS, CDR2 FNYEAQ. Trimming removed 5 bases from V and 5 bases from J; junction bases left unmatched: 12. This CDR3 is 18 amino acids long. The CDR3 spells CASSPDPGTSGGANEQYF. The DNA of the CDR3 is TGTGCCAGCAGCCCCGATCCGGGGACTAGCGGGGGGGCCAACGAGCAGTACTTC.

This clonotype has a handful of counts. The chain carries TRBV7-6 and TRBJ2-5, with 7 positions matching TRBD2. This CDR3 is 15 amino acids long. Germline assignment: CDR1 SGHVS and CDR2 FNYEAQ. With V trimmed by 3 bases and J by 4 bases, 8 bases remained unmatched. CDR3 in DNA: TGTGCCAGCAGCTTGCGGGGGAGGGCCGGAGAGACCCAGTACTTC. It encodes CASSLRGRAGETQYF.

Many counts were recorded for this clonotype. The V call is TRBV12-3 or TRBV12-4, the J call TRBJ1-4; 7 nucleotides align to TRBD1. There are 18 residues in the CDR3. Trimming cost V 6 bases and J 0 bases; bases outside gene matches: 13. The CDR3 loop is CASRSGTESLATNEKLFF. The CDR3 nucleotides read TGTGCCAGCAGGTCGGGGACAGAGAGCCTTGCAACTAATGAAAAACTGTTTTTT.

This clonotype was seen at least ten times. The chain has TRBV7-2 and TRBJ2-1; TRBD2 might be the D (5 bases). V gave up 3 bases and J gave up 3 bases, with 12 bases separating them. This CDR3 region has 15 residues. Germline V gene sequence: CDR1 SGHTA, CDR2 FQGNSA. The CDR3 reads CASSFSDFGYNEQFF. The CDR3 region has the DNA TGTGCCAGCAGCTTCTCGGACTTCGGCTACAATGAGCAGTTCTTC.

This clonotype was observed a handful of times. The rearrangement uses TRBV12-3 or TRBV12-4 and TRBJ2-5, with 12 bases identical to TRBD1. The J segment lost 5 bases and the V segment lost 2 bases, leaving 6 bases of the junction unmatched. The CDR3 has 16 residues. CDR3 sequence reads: CASSLFGTGGRETQYF. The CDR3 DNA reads TGTGCCAGCAGTTTATTCGGGACAGGGGGCAGGGAGACCCAGTACTTC.

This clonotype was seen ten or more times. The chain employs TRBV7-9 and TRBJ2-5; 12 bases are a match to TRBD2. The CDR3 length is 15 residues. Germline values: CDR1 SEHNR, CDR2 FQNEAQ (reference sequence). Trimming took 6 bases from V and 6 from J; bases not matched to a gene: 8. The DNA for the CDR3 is TGTGCCAGCAGAGGAGGACTAGCGGGAACCAAGACCCAGTACTTC. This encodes CASRGGLAGTKTQYF.

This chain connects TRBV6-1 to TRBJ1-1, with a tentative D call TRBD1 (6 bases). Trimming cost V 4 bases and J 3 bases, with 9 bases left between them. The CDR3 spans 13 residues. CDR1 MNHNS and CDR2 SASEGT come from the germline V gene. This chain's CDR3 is CASSVSGDTEAFF. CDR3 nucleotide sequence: TGTGCCAGCAGTGTATCAGGGGACACTGAAGCTTTCTTT.

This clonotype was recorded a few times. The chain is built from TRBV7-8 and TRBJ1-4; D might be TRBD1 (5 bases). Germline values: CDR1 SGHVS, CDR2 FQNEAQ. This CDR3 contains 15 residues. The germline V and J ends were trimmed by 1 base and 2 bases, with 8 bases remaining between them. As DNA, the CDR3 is TGTGCCAGCAGCTTAGTGGGACTGACTAATGAAAAACTGTTTTTT. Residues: CASSLVGLTNEKLFF.